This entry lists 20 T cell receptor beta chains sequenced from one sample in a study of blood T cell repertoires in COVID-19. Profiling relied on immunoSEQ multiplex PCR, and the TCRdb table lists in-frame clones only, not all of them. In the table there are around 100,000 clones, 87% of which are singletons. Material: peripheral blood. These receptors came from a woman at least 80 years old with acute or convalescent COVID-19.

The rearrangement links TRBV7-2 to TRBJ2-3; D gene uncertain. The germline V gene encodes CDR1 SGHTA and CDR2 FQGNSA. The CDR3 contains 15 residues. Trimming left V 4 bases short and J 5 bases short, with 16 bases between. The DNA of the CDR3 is TGTGCCAGCAGCTCCTATAACCCGACACAAGATACGCAGTATTTT. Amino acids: CASSSYNPTQDTQYF.

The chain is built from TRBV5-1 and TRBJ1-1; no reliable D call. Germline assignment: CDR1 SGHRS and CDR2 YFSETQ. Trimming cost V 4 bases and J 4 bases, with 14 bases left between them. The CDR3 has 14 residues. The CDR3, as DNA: TGCGCCAGCAGCCCCGGCCTTGGAGGCACTGAAGCTTTCTTT. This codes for CASSPGLGGTEAFF.

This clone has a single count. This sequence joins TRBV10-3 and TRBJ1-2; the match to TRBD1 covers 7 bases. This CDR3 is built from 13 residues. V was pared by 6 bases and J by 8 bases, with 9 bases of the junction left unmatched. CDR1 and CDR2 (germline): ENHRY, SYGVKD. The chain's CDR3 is CAISPTGDVGYTF. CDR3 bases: TGTGCCATCAGCCCTACAGGGGATGTGGGCTACACCTTC.

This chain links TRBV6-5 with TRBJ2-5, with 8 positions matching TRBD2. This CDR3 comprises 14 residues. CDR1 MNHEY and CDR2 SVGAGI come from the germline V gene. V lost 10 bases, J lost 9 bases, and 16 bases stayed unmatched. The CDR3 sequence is CAILSGTRDGPQYF. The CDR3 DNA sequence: TGTGCCATCCTCTCCGGGACTAGGGATGGCCCCCAGTACTTC.

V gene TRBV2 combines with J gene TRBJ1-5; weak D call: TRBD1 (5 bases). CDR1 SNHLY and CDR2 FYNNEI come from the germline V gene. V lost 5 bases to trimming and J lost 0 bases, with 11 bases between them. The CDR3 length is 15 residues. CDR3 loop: CASSPGLSSNQPQHF. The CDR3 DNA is TGTGCCAGCAGTCCAGGGTTGAGTAGCAATCAGCCCCAGCATTTT.

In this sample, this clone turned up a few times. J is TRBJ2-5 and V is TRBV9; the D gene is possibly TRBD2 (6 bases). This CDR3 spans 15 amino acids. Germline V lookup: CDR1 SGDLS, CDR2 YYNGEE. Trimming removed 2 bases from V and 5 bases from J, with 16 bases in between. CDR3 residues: CASSVQGGEWETQYF. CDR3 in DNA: TGTGCCAGCAGCGTTCAAGGAGGGGAGTGGGAGACCCAGTACTTC.

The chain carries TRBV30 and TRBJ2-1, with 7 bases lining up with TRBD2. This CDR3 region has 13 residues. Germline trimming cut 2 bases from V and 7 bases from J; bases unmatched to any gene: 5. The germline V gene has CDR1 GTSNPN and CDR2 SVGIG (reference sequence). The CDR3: CAWSQLGGNEQFF. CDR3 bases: TGTGCCTGGAGTCAACTCGGGGGGAATGAGCAGTTCTTC.

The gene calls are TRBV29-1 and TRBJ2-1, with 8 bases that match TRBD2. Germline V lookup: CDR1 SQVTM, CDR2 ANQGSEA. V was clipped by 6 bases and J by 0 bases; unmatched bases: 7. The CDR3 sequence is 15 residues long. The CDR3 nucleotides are TGCAGCGTCGCTTTGGGACTAGACTCCTACAATGAGCAGTTCTTC. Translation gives CSVALGLDSYNEQFF.

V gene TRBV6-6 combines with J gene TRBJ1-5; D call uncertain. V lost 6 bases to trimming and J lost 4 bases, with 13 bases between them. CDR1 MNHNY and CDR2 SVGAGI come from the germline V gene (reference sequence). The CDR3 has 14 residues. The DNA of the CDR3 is TGTGCCAGCAGCGTAGCAGCTACGAATCAGCCCCAGCATTTT. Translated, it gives CASSVAATNQPQHF.

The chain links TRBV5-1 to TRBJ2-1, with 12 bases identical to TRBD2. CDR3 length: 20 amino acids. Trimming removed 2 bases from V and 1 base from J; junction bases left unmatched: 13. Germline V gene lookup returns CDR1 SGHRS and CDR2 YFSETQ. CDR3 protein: CASSFLPSGGARGSYNEQFF. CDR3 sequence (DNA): TGCGCCAGCAGCTTCCTTCCTAGCGGGGGGGCGAGGGGATCCTACAATGAGCAGTTCTTC.

The CDR3 coding sequence is TGTGCCAGCAGTTACCAGTCGGGAAGAGAGAGCAATCAGCCCCAGCATTTT. Protein product: CASSYQSGRESNQPQHF. The genes are TRBV6-2 or TRBV6-3 and TRBJ1-5; D not resolved. V lost 2 bases, J lost 1 base, and 15 bases lay in between. The germline V gene encodes CDR1 MNHEY and CDR2 SVGEGT. The CDR3 is 17 amino acids.

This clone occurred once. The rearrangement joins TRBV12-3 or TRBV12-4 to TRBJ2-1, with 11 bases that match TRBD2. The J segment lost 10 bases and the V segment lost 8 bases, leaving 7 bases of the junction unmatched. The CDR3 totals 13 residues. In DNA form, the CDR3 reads TGTGCCAGCCTGGGCGGACTAGCGGGCGAGCAGTTCTTC. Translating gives CASLGGLAGEQFF.

The DNA for the CDR3 is TGTGCCAGTAGTTTCCGGAGGGGTTGGGCTGAAGCTTTCTTT. Amino acids: CASSFRRGWAEAFF. The rearrangement links TRBV19 to TRBJ1-1, with a possible D match to TRBD1 (5 bases). This CDR3 is 14 amino acids long. Looked up from germline, CDR1 is LNHDA and CDR2 is SQIVND (reference sequence). The germline V and J ends were trimmed by 5 bases and 6 bases, with 16 bases remaining between them.

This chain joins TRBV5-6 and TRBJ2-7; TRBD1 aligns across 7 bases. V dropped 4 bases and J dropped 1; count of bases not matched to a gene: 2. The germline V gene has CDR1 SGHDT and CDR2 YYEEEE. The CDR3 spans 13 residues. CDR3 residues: CASSLDRSYEQYF. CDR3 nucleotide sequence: TGTGCCAGCAGCCTGGACAGGTCCTACGAGCAGTACTTC.

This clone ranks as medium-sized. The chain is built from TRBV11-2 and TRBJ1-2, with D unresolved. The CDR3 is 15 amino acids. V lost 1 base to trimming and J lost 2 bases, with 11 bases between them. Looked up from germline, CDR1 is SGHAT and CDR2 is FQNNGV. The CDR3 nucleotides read TGTGCCAGCAGCTTAGTGGCCCGTTGGAACTATGGCTACACCTTC. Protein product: CASSLVARWNYGYTF. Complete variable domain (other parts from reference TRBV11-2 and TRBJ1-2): EAGVAQSPRYKIIEKRQSVAFWCNPISGHATLYWYQQILGQGPKLLIQFQNNGVVDDSQLPKDRFSAERLKGVDSTLKIQPAKLEDSAVYLCASSLVARWNYGYTFGSGTRLTVV.

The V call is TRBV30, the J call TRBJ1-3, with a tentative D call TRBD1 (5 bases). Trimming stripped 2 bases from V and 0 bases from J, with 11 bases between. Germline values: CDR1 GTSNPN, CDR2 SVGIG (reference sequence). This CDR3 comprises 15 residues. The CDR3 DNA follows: TGTGCCTGGAGTATACAGGCCGGCTCTGGAAACACCATATATTTT. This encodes CAWSIQAGSGNTIYF.

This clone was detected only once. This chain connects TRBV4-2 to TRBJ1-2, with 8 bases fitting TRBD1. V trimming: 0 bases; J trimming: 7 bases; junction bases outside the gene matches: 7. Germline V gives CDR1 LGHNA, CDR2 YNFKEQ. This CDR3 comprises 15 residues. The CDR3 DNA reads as TGTGCCAGCAGCCAAGAAGGGGACAGGACTTCTGGCTACACCTTC. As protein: CASSQEGDRTSGYTF.

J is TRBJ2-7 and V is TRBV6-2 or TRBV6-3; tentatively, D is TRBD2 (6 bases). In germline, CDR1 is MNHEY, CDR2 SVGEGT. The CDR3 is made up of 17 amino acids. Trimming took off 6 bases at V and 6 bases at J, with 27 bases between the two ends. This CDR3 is CASSRPMEGTIGREQYF. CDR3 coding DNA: TGTGCCAGCAGCCGTCCTATGGAGGGAACCATTGGTCGCGAGCAGTACTTC.

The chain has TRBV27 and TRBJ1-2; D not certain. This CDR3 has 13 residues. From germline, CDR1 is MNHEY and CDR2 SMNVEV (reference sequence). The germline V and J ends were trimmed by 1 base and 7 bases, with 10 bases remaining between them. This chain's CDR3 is CASSLFDGRGYTF. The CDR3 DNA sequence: TGTGCCAGCAGTTTATTCGATGGGCGTGGCTACACCTTC.

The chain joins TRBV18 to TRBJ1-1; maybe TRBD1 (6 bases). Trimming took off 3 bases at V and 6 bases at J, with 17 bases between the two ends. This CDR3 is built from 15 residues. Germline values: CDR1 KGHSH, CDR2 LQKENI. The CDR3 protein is CASSPQQGDLAEAFF. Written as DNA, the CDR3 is TGTGCCAGCTCACCCCAACAGGGCGATCTCGCTGAAGCTTTCTTT.